A single sample is the source of the 26 T cell receptor beta chains below, sequenced in a study of CD8+ T cells in alopecia areata. Reverse transcribed after extraction, RNA yielded cDNA as the sequencing template. Using immunoSEQ multiplex PCR, the repertoire was profiled, and TCRdb retains in-frame clones only, with some absent. Of 95,000 to 120,000 clones listed, 55% to 70% are singletons. The source material was NKG2D-low CD8+ T cells sorted from blood. These receptors all stem from a human donor with alopecia areata.

The rearrangement joins TRBV27 to TRBJ2-7, with 9 bases that match TRBD1. CDR1 and CDR2 from the germline V gene are MNHEY and SMNVEV (reference sequence). Trimming at V came to 6 bases and at J to 3 bases, leaving 9 bases not matched to a gene. This CDR3 contains 15 residues. CDR3 nucleotide sequence: TGTGCCAGCAGATACCGCGGGGGACAGGGCTACGAGCAGTACTTC. Translation gives CASRYRGGQGYEQYF.

V usage is TRBV2 and J usage is TRBJ2-7, with TRBD2 as a possible D gene (6 bases). The CDR3 contains 13 residues. Germline values: CDR1 SNHLY, CDR2 FYNNEI. V gave up 8 bases and J gave up 0 bases, with 11 bases separating them. CDR3 sequence: CASRGRSSYEQYF. DNA for the CDR3: TGTGCCAGCCGGGGGAGAAGCTCCTACGAGCAGTACTTC.

This clone was counted between two and nine times. The chain carries TRBV7-9 and TRBJ2-5; 7 nucleotides agree with TRBD1. There are 13 residues in the CDR3. The germline gives CDR1 SEHNR, CDR2 FQNEAQ (reference sequence). V lost 6 bases, J lost 4 bases, and 5 bases stayed unmatched. The DNA for the CDR3 is TGTGCCAGCAGGGACAGGCGACGAGAGACCCAGTACTTC. This translates into CASRDRRRETQYF.

The chain uses TRBV7-9 and TRBJ2-7; perhaps TRBD1 as D (6 bases). V lost 2 bases and J 4 bases, leaving 12 bases between the germline ends. Per germline, CDR1 SEHNR and CDR2 FQNEAQ (reference sequence). The CDR3 runs 14 residues. CDR3 in amino acids: CASSLSFQGYEQYF. The CDR3 bases are TGTGCCAGCAGCTTAAGCTTCCAGGGGTACGAGCAGTACTTC.

This clone was found a few times. The chain is built from TRBV11-1 and TRBJ1-1; perhaps TRBD1 as D (5 bases). Germline V CDR1 and CDR2: SGHAT, FQDESV (reference sequence). The CDR3 extends over 14 amino acids. The V end was cut by 5 bases, the J end by 5 bases, with 15 bases between. CDR3 in amino acids: CASSRRGPGTEAFF. The CDR3 region has the DNA TGTGCCAGCAGCCGCCGGGGCCCCGGTACTGAAGCTTTCTTT.

This sequence joins TRBV5-6 and TRBJ2-5; a possible D gene is TRBD1 (5 bases). CDR1 and CDR2 (germline): SGHDT, YYEEEE. The ends were cut back, 1 base at V and 1 base at J, with 14 bases in the middle. The CDR3 totals 16 residues. The CDR3 nucleotides read TGTGCCAGCAGCTTGCCCACAGGATGGGGCCAAGAGACCCAGTACTTC. This gives the protein CASSLPTGWGQETQYF.

V and J are TRBV29-1 and TRBJ2-1, with D unresolved. The CDR3 runs to 16 residues. From germline, CDR1 is SQVTM and CDR2 ANQGSEA. Trimming cost V 4 bases and J 0 bases, with 16 bases left between them. The CDR3 loop reads CSVASVISSSYNEQFF. The CDR3 DNA is TGCAGCGTTGCATCCGTCATCTCGAGCTCCTACAATGAGCAGTTCTTC.

The chain joins TRBV5-1 to TRBJ1-5; 8 nucleotides line up with TRBD1. The length of the CDR3 is 16 residues. The germline gives CDR1 SGHRS, CDR2 YFSETQ. Trimming removed 5 bases from V and 0 bases from J; junction bases left unmatched: 7. The CDR3: CASRTGTGLSNQPQHF. The CDR3 coding sequence is TGCGCCAGCAGAACCGGGACAGGTCTTAGCAATCAGCCCCAGCATTTT.

J is TRBJ2-5 and V is TRBV5-6; 9 bases are a match to TRBD1. V lost 2 bases to trimming and J lost 5 bases; unmatched junction nucleotides: 10. The CDR3 has 16 residues. Germline V gene sequence: CDR1 SGHDT, CDR2 YYEEEE. CDR3 bases: TGTGCCAGCAGCTTTGCGTGGGACAGGGTTAGCGAGACCCAGTACTTC. This encodes CASSFAWDRVSETQYF.

This clone was detected only a few times. This chain uses TRBV28 with TRBJ2-4; D may be TRBD2 (6 bases). Germline V CDR1 and CDR2: MDHEN, SYDVKM. The CDR3 runs 14 residues. V gave up 6 bases and J gave up 3 bases, with 12 bases separating them. The CDR3 nucleotides are TGTGCCAGCAGCCCGGGAGTTGGCAAAAACATTCAGTACTTC. Translated, it gives CASSPGVGKNIQYF.

In its sample, this clone was seen a few times. This CDR3 is also generated by other DNA sequences in the sample. J is TRBJ2-7 and V is TRBV19; D is perhaps TRBD1 (7 bases). The CDR3 contains 13 residues. V gave up 5 bases and J gave up 3 bases, with 11 bases separating them. Germline-derived CDR1 and CDR2 are LNHDA and SQIVND (reference sequence). The DNA for the CDR3 is TGTGCCAGTAGTGCGGGACAGATCTACGAGCAGTACTTC. This encodes CASSAGQIYEQYF.

In DNA form, the CDR3 reads TGTGCCAGTAGTATTGGGGCCCGCGATGAAGCTTTCTTT. This gives the protein CASSIGARDEAFF. The V call is TRBV19, the J call TRBJ1-1, with a weak D call TRBD1 (5 bases). The V and J ends lost 3 bases and 7 bases respectively, with 12 bases between them. Germline V gives CDR1 LNHDA, CDR2 SQIVND (reference sequence). The CDR3 has 13 residues.

The chain couples TRBV19 to TRBJ2-1, with D possibly matching TRBD2 (5 bases). The germline gives CDR1 LNHDA, CDR2 SQIVND (reference sequence). The CDR3 contains 14 residues. Trimming took 6 bases from V and 4 from J, leaving 13 bases between them. This CDR3 is CASSAEQRYNEQFF. CDR3 coding DNA: TGTGCCAGTAGCGCGGAGCAGCGGTACAATGAGCAGTTCTTC.

This clone turned up a few times. The J gene is TRBJ2-1, the V gene TRBV7-8; D uncertain. The CDR3 is made up of 13 amino acids. Germline CDR1 is SGHVS and CDR2 is FQNEAQ. Trimming removed 10 bases at V and 0 bases at J, with 10 bases between. In DNA, the CDR3 is TGTGCCACCACTCGTAGCTCCTACAATGAGCAGTTCTTC. As protein: CATTRSSYNEQFF.

The gene calls are TRBV6-5 and TRBJ1-2; no clear D gene. This CDR3 has 14 amino acids. Germline CDR1 and CDR2: MNHEY and SVGAGI. V was clipped by 10 bases and J by 5 bases, with 20 bases between them. CDR3 in amino acids: CATWRGEIPYGYTF. CDR3 DNA sequence: TGTGCCACCTGGCGCGGGGAGATTCCATATGGCTACACCTTC.

This clone was seen a handful of times. The V and J genes are TRBV23-1 and TRBJ2-7; 9 positions agree with TRBD1. TRBV23-1 is an ORF, with its function uncertain. There are 17 residues in the CDR3. V lost 7 bases, J lost 3 bases, and 16 bases stayed unmatched. In DNA, the CDR3 is TGCGCCAGCAATCCCCCGAGGGATCGGGACAGGGTCTACGAGCAGTACTTC. Residues: CASNPPRDRDRVYEQYF.

The chain couples TRBV28 to TRBJ1-5; D gene uncertain. V gave up 7 bases and J gave up 3 bases, with 16 bases separating them. CDR3 size: 15 residues. Per germline, CDR1 MDHEN and CDR2 SYDVKM. The chain's CDR3 is CASIQMDGYNQPQHF. CDR3 sequence (DNA): TGTGCCAGCATCCAGATGGACGGATACAATCAGCCCCAGCATTTT.

The chain employs TRBV5-1 and TRBJ1-2; D remains unclear. The V end lost 4 bases, the J end lost 2 bases, and 15 bases lay between the germline ends. The CDR3 runs 15 residues. In germline, CDR1 is SGHRS, CDR2 YFSETQ. The CDR3 DNA is TGCGCCAGCAGCCCTCTCGGCCCTGGGAACTATGGCTACACCTTC. This codes for CASSPLGPGNYGYTF.

The gene calls are TRBV9 and TRBJ2-3; tentative D call: TRBD2 (5 bases). There are 12 residues in the CDR3. Germline V gene data show CDR1 as SGDLS and CDR2 as YYNGEE. V lost 8 bases, J lost 6 bases, and 13 bases lay in between. The CDR3 spells CASGVEGDTQYF. The CDR3 nucleotides are TGTGCCAGTGGGGTCGAGGGCGATACGCAGTATTTT.

The gene calls are TRBV6-6 and TRBJ1-5; D unclear. Germline V lookup: CDR1 MNHNY, CDR2 SVGAGI (reference sequence). The CDR3 covers 14 residues. The germline V and J ends were trimmed by 2 bases and 3 bases, with 8 bases remaining between them. The CDR3 spells CASSYPATNQPQHF. The CDR3 nucleotides are TGTGCCAGCAGTTACCCGGCTACCAATCAGCCCCAGCATTTT.

Notes on this clone: A read error may produce the germline difference seen at one junction end. This chain connects TRBV27 to TRBJ1-1, with 10 nucleotides matching TRBD1. Looked up from germline, CDR1 is MNHEY and CDR2 is SMNVEV (reference sequence). The CDR3 spans 15 residues. CDR3 DNA: TGTGCCGGCAGCTCTAGGGACAGGGGGAACACTGAAGCTTTCTTT. This translates into CAGSSRDRGNTEAFF.

The rearrangement uses TRBV27 and TRBJ2-7; 13 bases agree with TRBD2. CDR3 size: 14 residues. V trimming: 6 bases; J trimming: 6 bases; junction bases outside the gene matches: 5. The germline V gene has CDR1 MNHEY and CDR2 SMNVEV (reference sequence). CDR3 amino acids: CASSPGLAGREQYF. The CDR3 DNA is TGTGCCAGCAGCCCGGGACTAGCGGGGCGCGAGCAGTACTTC.

This chain links TRBV5-1 with TRBJ2-1, with D unresolved. Trimming stripped 3 bases from V and 5 bases from J, with 3 bases between. From germline, CDR1 is SGHRS and CDR2 YFSETQ. The CDR3 consists of 11 residues. This CDR3 is CASSSNNEQFF. DNA of the CDR3: TGCGCCAGCAGCTCAAACAATGAGCAGTTCTTC. Drawing the rest from reference TRBV5-1 and TRBJ2-1, the complete variable domain is KAGVTQTPRYLIKTRGQQVTLSCSPISGHRSVSWYQQTPGQGLQFLFEYFSETQRNKGNFPGRFSGRQFSNSRSEMNVSTLELGDSALYLCASSSNNEQFFGPGTRLTVL.

This chain connects TRBV2 to TRBJ2-7; D gene ambiguous. The CDR3 has 13 residues. Germline V gives CDR1 SNHLY, CDR2 FYNNEI. V shed 7 bases and J shed 3 bases, with 13 bases lying between them. The CDR3 spells CASNSRRGYEQYF. In nucleotides, the CDR3 is TGTGCCAGCAACTCCCGTAGAGGCTACGAGCAGTACTTC.

This clone was counted once. The V and J genes are TRBV27 and TRBJ1-2; 7 bases are shared with TRBD1. Germline V gives CDR1 MNHEY, CDR2 SMNVEV (reference sequence). There are 13 residues in the CDR3. V lost 9 bases to trimming and J lost 7 bases; unmatched junction nucleotides: 11. The CDR3 DNA is TGTGCCAGTTTAGGGGGACAGCCCTTTGGCTACACCTTC. Translation: CASLGGQPFGYTF.

This clone was seen more than once but under ten times. The rearrangement links TRBV7-4 to TRBJ1-5; D remains ambiguous. The CDR3 is 15 amino acids. V dropped 0 bases and J dropped 0 bases, with 6 bases sitting between them. Germline CDR1 is SGHVT and CDR2 is SQSDAQ. This CDR3 is CASSLAKYSNQPQHF. CDR3 sequence (DNA): TGTGCCAGCAGCTTAGCCAAGTATAGCAATCAGCCCCAGCATTTT.